This TCR beta chain derives from a study of cytomegalovirus exposure and HLA in healthy donors. Study background: Most donors, around 81% of some 400 genotyped, fell in the Caucasian-associated ancestry cluster. General study points: V segments that were indistinguishable, TRBV6-2 and TRBV6-3 among them, were omitted from analysis. The Asian-associated ancestry cluster reportedly had fewer N-insertions than the approximately 670-donor mean in a later analysis.

The V gene's germline CDR1 is MGHRA and CDR2 YSYEKL. This CDR3 contains 13 residues. V gave up 8 bases and J gave up 5 bases, with 15 bases separating them. Worth noting for this clone: Antigen unknown.

60 Vbeta and 13 Jbeta primers were used in PCR. This table comes from immunoSEQ multiplex PCR, and its TCRdb copy is limited to in-frame clones, with some not included. The sample yields approximately 120,000 clones, roughly four fifths seen once. Sample: PBMCs. The receptor was derived from a woman aged 40 to 49 in good health and CMV-seropositive. The chain uses TRBV4-1 and TRBJ2-5; D possibly corresponds to TRBD2 (6 bases). The CDR3 loop is CASATGLMETQYF. In DNA, the CDR3 is TGCGCCAGCGCAACGGGACTCATGGAGACCCAGTACTTC.